This T cell receptor beta chain was profiled in a study of blood T cell repertoires in COVID-19. Study in general: Acute-phase and convalescent COVID-19 samples originated in the United States, Italy and Spain. From T cells, B-cell-depleted T cells, or PBMCs came the material, which was cDNA or gDNA.

Authors' data handling: Amplification from reference gene primers served as the basis for estimated nucleated cell counts. Measured with immunoSEQ multiplex PCR; TCRdb has only the in-frame clones, and not every one. V and J calls and clone size come straight from that table; D and trimming were deduced from the DNA. The table includes about 60,000 clones, under 80% detected once. The CDR3 totals 15 residues. With V trimmed by 4 bases and J by 5 bases, 10 bases remained unmatched. The germline gives CDR1 SGDLS, CDR2 YYNGEE. Source material: peripheral blood. The TCR sequence derives from a human donor in a cohort sampled during active COVID-19. The chain couples TRBV9 to TRBJ2-7, with 9 positions matching TRBD2. DNA for the CDR3: TGTGCCAGCAGCCCCCGTCGTAGCGGGAGCAACGAGCAGTACTTC. As protein: CASSPRRSGSNEQYF.